These T cell receptor beta chains were read from a single sample in a study of neoadjuvant anti-PD-1 for oral cavity cancer. TCRdb's copy holds only in-frame clones and misses some; the assay was immunoSEQ multiplex PCR. The table records around 14,000 clones, around 70% of them present only once. The sample here was PBMCs, taken before nivolumab (anti-PD-1) treatment. The receptor set was obtained from a person aged 35-80 years with oral cavity squamous cell carcinoma. The CDR3 runs from the conserved cysteine through the conserved F or W. A D gene is named only where the DNA matches it firmly. For some rows the clone size is stated as once, few or many, or as a class when expanded; others skip it.

d_call j_call cdr3_length v_call clone_size cdr3_aa cdr3_nt
. TRBJ2-7 19 TRBV10-3 . CAISGGTRETSRREYEQYF TGTGCCATCAGTGGAGGGACCAGGGAGACGAGTAGGAGGGAATACGAGCAGTACTTC
. TRBJ1-3 13 TRBV30 . CAWRKGTGNTIYF TGTGCCTGGAGAAAGGGTACTGGAAACACCATATATTTT
TRBD2 TRBJ2-1 16 TRBV9 . CASSALGTSGSHEQFF TGTGCCAGCAGCGCCCTCGGGACTAGCGGGAGCCATGAGCAGTTCTTC
. TRBJ1-1 16 TRBV19 once CASRPEGGAGDTEAFF TGTGCCAGTAGGCCAGAAGGGGGGGCTGGAGACACTGAAGCTTTCTTT
TRBD2 TRBJ2-7 15 TRBV7-9 . CASSSSGRYPYEQYF TGTGCCAGCAGCTCTAGCGGGAGGTACCCCTACGAGCAGTACTTC
. TRBJ2-4 15 TRBV18 . CASSPNPQAKNIQYF TGTGCCAGCTCACCCAACCCCCAAGCCAAAAACATTCAGTACTTC
. TRBJ1-2 14 TRBV11-2 . CASSSHRGPKGYTF TGTGCCAGCAGCTCCCACCGGGGACCGAAGGGCTACACCTTC
. TRBJ2-7 15 TRBV25-1 . CASRARGGQDYEQYF TGTGCCAGCAGAGCAAGGGGGGGTCAAGACTACGAGCAGTACTTC
TRBD1 TRBJ1-1 15 TRBV19 . CASSSHRGPNTEAFF TGTGCCAGTAGTTCCCACAGGGGACCGAACACTGAAGCTTTCTTT
TRBD2 TRBJ2-3 17 TRBV29-1 . CSVALEKGGRYTDTQYF TGCAGCGTTGCCCTCGAGAAGGGCGGGAGGTACACAGATACGCAGTATTTT
TRBD1 TRBJ2-1 16 TRBV5-1 . CASSRQTGESGNEQFF TGCGCCAGCAGCCGCCAGACAGGGGAGAGCGGCAATGAGCAGTTCTTC
. TRBJ1-1 13 TRBV6-5 few CASTPRGRTEAFF TGTGCCAGCACCCCTCGGGGGCGCACTGAAGCTTTCTTT
. TRBJ2-1 13 TRBV5-1 . CASSGVQQNEQFF TGCGCCAGCAGCGGTGTACAACAGAATGAGCAGTTCTTC
TRBD2 TRBJ2-3 15 TRBV2 . CASSVDGRRTDTQYF TGTGCCAGCAGTGTTGACGGGAGGCGCACAGATACGCAGTATTTT
. TRBJ2-5 14 TRBV7-6 . CASSSTGAGETQYF TGTGCCAGCAGCTCTACAGGGGCGGGGGAGACCCAGTACTTC